The 20 T cell receptor beta chains below all came from one sample that was sequenced in a study of blood T cell repertoires in COVID-19 (dated by TCRdb to 2020 to 2021). Library construction relied on the immunoSEQ multiplex PCR assay. TCRdb carries this immuneACCESS record with in-frame sequences only. Its versions omit some clonotypes, under half of them owing to an unresolved V gene in the studies checked, with the rest unexplained. The table for this sample lists around 300,000 clones; 85% to 90% of them were counted only once. Of the sample, more than 3% is held by the ten largest clones. The sequenced sample consisted of peripheral blood. The receptors come from a woman aged 45-65 years with active or convalescent COVID-19.

This chain links TRBV19 with TRBJ2-5; no firm D call. Germline-derived CDR1 and CDR2 are LNHDA and SQIVND (reference sequence). The V gene lost 5 bases and the J gene lost 5 bases, with 6 bases spanning the gap. CDR3 size: 11 residues. CDR3 in DNA: TGTGCCAGTAGTGTTCAGGAGACCCAGTACTTC. Its translation: CASSVQETQYF.

This chain links TRBV7-3 with TRBJ1-1, with TRBD1 matching 9 bases. Germline-derived CDR1 and CDR2 are SGHTA and FQGTGA. V gave up 8 bases and J gave up 5 bases; unmatched junction bases: 9. CDR3 length: 14 amino acids. The CDR3 protein is CASAKDRGRTEAFF. CDR3 bases: TGTGCCAGCGCTAAGGACAGGGGTAGGACTGAAGCTTTCTTT.

The rearrangement links TRBV2 to TRBJ2-7; 11 bases are a match to TRBD1. Germline CDR1 is SNHLY and CDR2 is FYNNEI. This CDR3 has 13 amino acids. Trimming took 9 bases from V and 3 from J; bases not matched to a gene: 4. CDR3 sequence: CARRGTGGYEQYF. The CDR3 DNA is TGTGCCAGGAGAGGGACAGGGGGCTACGAGCAGTACTTC.

The chain carries TRBV5-1 and TRBJ2-3; D is possibly TRBD1 (7 bases). The germline gives CDR1 SGHRS, CDR2 YFSETQ. There are 14 residues in the CDR3. V was clipped by 4 bases and J by 3 bases, with 12 bases between them. CDR3 residues: CASSAGQSTDTQYF. CDR3 nucleotide sequence: TGCGCCAGCAGCGCGGGACAGTCAACAGATACGCAGTATTTT. Looking up the rest from reference TRBV5-1 and TRBJ2-3 gives the full variable domain: KAGVTQTPRYLIKTRGQQVTLSCSPISGHRSVSWYQQTPGQGLQFLFEYFSETQRNKGNFPGRFSGRQFSNSRSEMNVSTLELGDSALYLCASSAGQSTDTQYFGPGTRLTVL.

This rearrangement joins TRBV9 to TRBJ1-2; 7 nucleotides match TRBD1. Germline lookup yields CDR1 SGDLS and CDR2 YYNGEE. The ends lost 4 bases at V and 4 bases at J; junction bases unmatched: 7. The CDR3 sequence is 14 residues long. The CDR3 loop reads CASSPTTGPYGYTF. In DNA, the CDR3 is TGTGCCAGCAGCCCTACGACAGGGCCCTATGGCTACACCTTC.

The J gene is TRBJ2-1, the V gene TRBV7-2; TRBD2 matches at 8 bases. The CDR3 covers 16 residues. V lost 0 bases, J lost 1 base, and 2 bases stayed unmatched. CDR1 SGHTA and CDR2 FQGNSA come from the germline V gene. CDR3 nucleotide sequence: TGTGCCAGCAGCTTAGCGGCTAGCGGGTCCTACAATGAGCAGTTCTTC. Encoded protein: CASSLAASGSYNEQFF. The variable domain in full, completed from reference TRBV7-2 and TRBJ2-1, reads GAGVSQSPSNKVTEKGKDVELRCDPISGHTALYWYRQSLGQGLEFLIYFQGNSAPDKSGLPSDRFSAERTGGSVSTLTIQRTQQEDSAVYLCASSLAASGSYNEQFFGPGTRLTVL.

The CDR3 region has the DNA TGTGCCTGGACCCCCAGGGGGCTCCGCCCGAACACTGAAGCTTTCTTT. Protein: CAWTPRGLRPNTEAFF. The genes are TRBV30 and TRBJ1-1; 8 bases align to TRBD1. Per the germline V gene, CDR1 is GTSNPN and CDR2 is SVGIG (reference sequence). The CDR3 is 16 amino acids. Trimming cost V 4 bases and J 1 base; bases outside gene matches: 11.

The chain employs TRBV11-2 and TRBJ2-7; maybe TRBD1 (5 bases). This CDR3 spans 14 amino acids. CDR1 is SGHAT, CDR2 FQNNGV, per germline. V dropped 2 bases and J dropped 4 bases, with 12 bases sitting between them. CDR3 bases: TGTGCCAGCAGCTTATTTGACAGAAATTACGAGCAGTACTTC. Translation: CASSLFDRNYEQYF.

The chain uses TRBV6-2 or TRBV6-3 and TRBJ2-1; no reliable D call. With 6 bases removed from V and 3 bases from J, the gap between germline ends came to 6 bases. The CDR3 length is 12 residues. Per germline, CDR1 MNHEY and CDR2 SVGEGT. The CDR3 here is CASSGIYNEQFF. Here the CDR3 DNA reads TGTGCCAGCAGCGGCATCTACAATGAGCAGTTCTTC.

V gene TRBV15 combines with J gene TRBJ1-3; unclear D gene. Germline CDR1 and CDR2: LNHNV and YYDKDF (reference sequence). CDR3 size: 15 residues. V lost 4 bases and J 1 base, leaving 11 bases between the germline ends. CDR3 amino acids: CATSTERLSGNTIYF. CDR3 nucleotide sequence: TGTGCCACCAGCACAGAACGGTTGTCTGGAAACACCATATATTTT. The whole variable domain, remainder taken from reference TRBV15 and TRBJ1-3, is DAMVIQNPRYQVTQFGKPVTLSCSQTLNHNVMYWYQQKSSQAPKLLFHYYDKDFNNEADTPDNFQSRRPNTSFCFLDIRSPGLGDTAMYLCATSTERLSGNTIYFGEGSWLTVV.

The CDR3 sequence is CASSHGQGDSDTQYF. CDR3 in DNA: TGTGCCAGCAGTCACGGACAGGGCGATTCAGATACGCAGTATTTT. This chain uses TRBV6-5 with TRBJ2-3; 8 bases are shared with TRBD1. The germline CDR1 and CDR2 sequences are MNHEY and SVGAGI. The CDR3 is 15 residues long. Losses at the gene ends were 5 bases for V and 4 bases for J; bases not matched to a gene: 8.

The chain links TRBV6-6 to TRBJ1-6; 9 bases are a match to TRBD1. The CDR3 consists of 13 residues. Per germline, CDR1 MNHNY and CDR2 SVGAGI (reference sequence). V lost 5 bases, J lost 15 bases, and 8 bases stayed unmatched. CDR3 residues: CASSRTGADFLHF. CDR3 DNA sequence: TGTGCCAGCAGTAGGACAGGGGCGGATTTCCTCCACTTT.

The sample holds a few counts of this clone. This chain joins TRBV5-1 and TRBJ2-7; D may be TRBD1 (6 bases). The V end was cut by 3 bases, the J end by 2 bases, with 12 bases between. Germline V gene data show CDR1 as SGHRS and CDR2 as YFSETQ. The CDR3 covers 14 residues. CDR3 DNA sequence: TGCGCCAGCAGCTCTTCGGGACATACCTACGAGCAGTACTTC. Protein sequence: CASSSSGHTYEQYF.

V gene TRBV4-1 combines with J gene TRBJ2-7; 11 bases are shared with TRBD2. Germline values: CDR1 MGHRA, CDR2 YSYEKL. The CDR3 contains 15 residues. J lost 3 bases, V lost 6 bases, and 7 bases had no gene match. The CDR3 DNA reads as TGCGCCAGCAGTCAACTAGCGGGGGAGATCTACGAGCAGTACTTC. Residues: CASSQLAGEIYEQYF.

V and J are TRBV7-9 and TRBJ2-7; D unresolved. This CDR3 has 13 amino acids. Looked up from germline, CDR1 is SEHNR and CDR2 is FQNEAQ (reference sequence). Trimming stripped 2 bases from V and 3 bases from J, with 8 bases between. The CDR3 bases are TGTGCCAGCAGCTTATCGGCGGTCTACGAGCAGTACTTC. Protein product: CASSLSAVYEQYF.

V gene TRBV10-3 combines with J gene TRBJ2-2, with TRBD2 matching 8 bases. CDR3 size: 15 residues. CDR1 ENHRY and CDR2 SYGVKD come from the germline V gene. Germline trimming cut 6 bases from V and 5 bases from J; bases unmatched to any gene: 8. DNA of the CDR3: TGTGCCATCAGCCCGGGGGGGTCGGGGACCGGGGAGCTGTTTTTT. Its translation is CAISPGGSGTGELFF.

The V and J genes are TRBV19 and TRBJ1-5, with a possible D match to TRBD1 (6 bases). Trimming removed 10 bases from V and 2 bases from J, with 24 bases in between. The CDR3 is 17 residues long. CDR1 is LNHDA and CDR2 is SQIVND in the germline V gene (reference sequence). The CDR3 nucleotides are TGTGCCACGACCGGGACATTAGGGCGGGTAGGCAATCAGCCCCAGCATTTT. Its translation: CATTGTLGRVGNQPQHF.

The rearrangement joins TRBV11-2 to TRBJ1-2, with TRBD1 matching over 7 bases. The CDR3 covers 13 residues. V lost 5 bases to trimming and J lost 4 bases; unmatched junction nucleotides: 4. Germline V gene data show CDR1 as SGHAT and CDR2 as FQNNGV. This CDR3 is CASSRGQFYGYTF. CDR3 in DNA: TGTGCCAGCAGCAGGGGACAGTTCTATGGCTACACCTTC.

This clone was detected once. The V and J genes are TRBV2 and TRBJ1-6; D is ambiguous. From germline, CDR1 is SNHLY and CDR2 FYNNEI. CDR3 size: 14 residues. The ends were cut back, 9 bases at V and 2 bases at J, with 11 bases in the middle. CDR3 nucleotides: TGTGCCAGTCGAACAGAGACCTATAATTCACCCCTCCACTTT. It encodes CASRTETYNSPLHF. Full variable domain (rest looked up from reference TRBV2 and TRBJ1-6): EPEVTQTPSHQVTQMGQEVILRCVPISNHLYFYWYRQILGQKVEFLVSFYNNEISEKSEIFDDQFSVERPDGSNFTLKIRSTKLEDSAMYFCASRTETYNSPLHFGNGTRLTVT.

The rearrangement links TRBV18 to TRBJ1-3; weak D call: TRBD1 (6 bases). The CDR3 runs to 16 residues. CDR1 and CDR2 (germline): KGHSH, LQKENI. V dropped 3 bases and J dropped 0 bases, with 12 bases sitting between them. DNA for the CDR3: TGTGCCAGCTCACCTAGGACAGCTACCTCTGGAAACACCATATATTTT. This sequence encodes CASSPRTATSGNTIYF.